Detailed here is one T cell receptor beta chain. Its specificity is unknown. Amplification used 60 Vbeta primers and 13 Jbeta primers. TCRdb keeps only in-frame clones here, not all; method: immunoSEQ multiplex PCR. This sample has 100,000 to 150,000 clones, with less than 80% found just once. The data were taken from a study of cytomegalovirus exposure and HLA in healthy donors. Study-wide findings and caveats: Reports indicate that TCR beta sequences accurately predicted the HLA-A and HLA-B alleles of most subjects. The study listed roughly 160 cytomegalovirus-associated TCR beta chains.

The V and J ends lost 5 bases and 2 bases respectively, with 4 bases between them. Germline assignment: CDR1 SGHRS and CDR2 YFSETQ. This CDR3 is 11 amino acids long. The rearrangement links TRBV5-1 to TRBJ2-5; D gene unclear. The receptor was isolated from a man aged 50 to 59 in good health and CMV-seronegative. Specimen: PBMCs. CDR3 in amino acids: CASRQQETQYF. The CDR3 bases are TGCGCCAGCAGACAGCAAGAGACCCAGTACTTC.